The TCR beta chain described here comes from a study of cytomegalovirus exposure and HLA in healthy donors. Study-level information: Around 77% of several hundred genotyped donors fell in the Caucasian-associated ancestry cluster. Whole-study findings and limits: TCR association rates varied by HLA locus in a later analysis, with DRB1 highest and HLA-C lowest.

On this clone itself: As yet, its antigen is unknown.

At the time of sampling, donors were nominally healthy, though unrecorded immune exposures were likely. Primers: 60 Vbeta forward and 13 Jbeta reverse. Sequencing was performed with immunoSEQ multiplex PCR; in TCRdb, only in-frame clones are kept and a portion is missing. This sample yields under 130,000 clones, of which just under 75% are seen a single time; more than 2% belongs to the top ten. Germline V gene lookup returns CDR1 SNHLY and CDR2 FYNNEI. V was shortened by 7 bases and J by 5 bases, with 14 bases between the two germline ends. CDR3 length: 13 amino acids. The chain is built from TRBV2 and TRBJ1-2; no firm D call. The sequence derives from a man in his fifties or sixties in good health and CMV-seropositive. The specimen was PBMCs. In DNA, the CDR3 is TGTGCCAGCAAAGAAAAGGAGGGATATGGCTACACCTTC. This gives the protein CASKEKEGYGYTF.